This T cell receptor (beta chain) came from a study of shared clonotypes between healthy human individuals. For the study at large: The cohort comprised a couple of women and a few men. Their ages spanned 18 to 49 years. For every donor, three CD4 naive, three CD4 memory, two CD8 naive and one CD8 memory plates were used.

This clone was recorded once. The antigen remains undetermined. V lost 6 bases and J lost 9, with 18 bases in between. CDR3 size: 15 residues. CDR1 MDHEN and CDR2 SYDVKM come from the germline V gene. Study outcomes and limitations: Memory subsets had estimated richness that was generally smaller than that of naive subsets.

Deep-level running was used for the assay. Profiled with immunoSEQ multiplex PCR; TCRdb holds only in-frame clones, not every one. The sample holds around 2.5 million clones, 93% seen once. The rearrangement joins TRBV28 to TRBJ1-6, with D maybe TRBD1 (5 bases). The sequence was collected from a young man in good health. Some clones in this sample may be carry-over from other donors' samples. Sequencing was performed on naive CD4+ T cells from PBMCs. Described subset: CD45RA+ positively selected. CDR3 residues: CASSQGPGDGSPLHF. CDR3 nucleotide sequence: TGTGCCAGCAGCCAGGGACCCGGAGATGGTTCACCCCTCCACTTT.